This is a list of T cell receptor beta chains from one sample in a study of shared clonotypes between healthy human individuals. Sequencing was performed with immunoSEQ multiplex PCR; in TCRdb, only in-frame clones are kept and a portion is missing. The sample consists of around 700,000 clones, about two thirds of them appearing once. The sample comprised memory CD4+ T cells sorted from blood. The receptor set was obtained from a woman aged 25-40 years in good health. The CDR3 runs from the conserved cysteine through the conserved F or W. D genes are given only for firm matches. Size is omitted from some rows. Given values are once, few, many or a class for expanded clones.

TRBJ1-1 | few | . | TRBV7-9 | CASSRQGRGEAFF | TGTGCCAGCAGCCGCCAAGGACGGGGAGAAGCTTTCTTT
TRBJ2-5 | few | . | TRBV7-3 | CASSLNGGKETQYF | TGTGCCAGCAGCTTAAACGGAGGGAAAGAGACCCAGTACTTC
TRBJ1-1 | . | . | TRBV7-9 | CASNPTALNTEAFF | TGTGCCAGCAACCCGACAGCGCTAAACACTGAAGCTTTCTTT
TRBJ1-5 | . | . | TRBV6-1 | CASSEAVTGWAQHF | TGTGCCAGCAGTGAAGCAGTCACCGGCTGGGCCCAGCATTTT
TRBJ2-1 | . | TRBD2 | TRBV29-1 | CSVQTSGIASYNEQFF | TGCAGCGTTCAGACTAGCGGGATCGCCAGCTACAATGAGCAGTTCTTC
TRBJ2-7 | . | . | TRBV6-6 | CASSYSGTDYEQYF | TGTGCCAGCAGTTACTCCGGGACTGACTACGAGCAGTACTTC
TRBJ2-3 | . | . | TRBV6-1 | CASAPQGGQTTQYF | TGTGCCAGCGCCCCCCAGGGGGGACAGACTACGCAGTATTTT
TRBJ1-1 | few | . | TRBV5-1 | CASSLGDRDNTEAFF | TGCGCCAGCAGCTTGGGGGACCGGGATAACACTGAAGCTTTCTTT
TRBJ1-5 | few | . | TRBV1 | CTSSNAGGYSNQPQHF | TGCACCAGCAGCAATGCAGGAGGGTATAGCAATCAGCCCCAGCATTTT
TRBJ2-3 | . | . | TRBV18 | CASSPLSSSTDTQYF | TGTGCCAGCTCACCACTATCCTCTAGCACAGATACGCAGTATTTT